One and the same sample provided the 23 T cell receptor beta chains below, sequenced in a study of T cell changes during pregnancy in multiple sclerosis. Clones were read by immunoSEQ multiplex PCR, and TCRdb kept only the in-frame ones, dropping some. The sample consists of 39,000 or so clones, about nine tenths of them appearing once. This specimen consisted of CD4+ T cells from peripheral blood mononuclear cells, obtained after pregnancy. Source of these receptors: a female donor in good health, enrolled as a control in a pregnancy study.

In nucleotides, the CDR3 is TGTGCCAGCAGTTACTCGGGTAGGGGTGGAAACACCATATATTTT. Amino acid sequence: CASSYSGRGGNTIYF. The chain uses TRBV6-5 and TRBJ1-3; possibly TRBD1 for D (5 bases). CDR3 length equals 15 residues. Trimming left V 0 bases short and J 3 bases short, with 9 bases between. Germline assignment: CDR1 MNHEY and CDR2 SVGAGI.

The chain recombines TRBV30 with TRBJ1-1; possibly TRBD1 for D (5 bases). V shed 4 bases and J shed 1 base, with 13 bases lying between them. Germline V lookup: CDR1 GTSNPN, CDR2 SVGIG (reference sequence). The CDR3 is 14 residues long. In nucleotides, the CDR3 is TGTGCCTGGAATCGGGGGTCTGGGAACACTGAAGCTTTCTTT. Translating gives CAWNRGSGNTEAFF.

This chain joins TRBV10-3 and TRBJ2-5; possibly TRBD1 for D (5 bases). The V end lost 10 bases, the J end lost 5 bases, and 20 bases lay between the germline ends. Per the germline V gene, CDR1 is ENHRY and CDR2 is SYGVKD. This CDR3 region has 14 residues. The CDR3 region is CATWFGAPGETQYF. The CDR3 region has the DNA TGTGCCACGTGGTTCGGCGCCCCAGGGGAGACCCAGTACTTC.

The chain uses TRBV2 and TRBJ2-5; 9 positions agree with TRBD2. CDR1 SNHLY and CDR2 FYNNEI come from the germline V gene. V dropped 3 bases and J dropped 1; count of bases not matched to a gene: 3. CDR3 size: 15 residues. The CDR3 protein is CASSDQRGAQETQYF. In nucleotides, the CDR3 is TGTGCCAGCAGTGACCAGCGGGGGGCCCAAGAGACCCAGTACTTC.

The CDR3 reads CASRQGLGNQPQHF. The CDR3 nucleotides are TGTGCCAGCAGGCAGGGACTGGGCAATCAGCCCCAGCATTTT. This chain joins TRBV2 and TRBJ1-5, with D perhaps matching TRBD1 (5 bases). This CDR3 spans 14 amino acids. Trimming shortened V by 6 bases and J by 2 bases, and 11 bases separated the two germline ends. CDR1 is SNHLY and CDR2 is FYNNEI in the germline V gene.

The chain employs TRBV9 and TRBJ1-2, with D possibly TRBD1 on 5 matching bases. The germline V gene has CDR1 SGDLS and CDR2 YYNGEE. V was pared by 0 bases and J by 3 bases, with 9 bases between. This CDR3 has 14 amino acids. CDR3: CASSVAAGDYGYTF. The CDR3 bases are TGTGCCAGCAGCGTAGCGGCGGGGGACTATGGCTACACCTTC.

V usage is TRBV5-4 and J usage is TRBJ2-3; 11 nucleotides agree with TRBD1. V was clipped by 4 bases and J by 5 bases; unmatched bases: 6. Looked up from germline, CDR1 is SGHNT and CDR2 is YYREEE (reference sequence). The CDR3 is made up of 15 amino acids. As DNA, the CDR3 is TGTGCCAGCAGCCCACGGACAGGGGGCGTAGATACGCAGTATTTT. It is translated as CASSPRTGGVDTQYF. The full variable domain, in which reference TRBV5-4 and TRBJ2-3 provide the parts outside the CDR3, is ETGVTQSPTHLIKTRGQQVTLRCSSQSGHNTVSWYQQALGQGPQFIFQYYREEENGRGNFPPRFSGLQFPNYSSELNVNALELDDSALYLCASSPRTGGVDTQYFGPGTRLTVL.

The genes are TRBV25-1 and TRBJ1-5; 11 nucleotides match TRBD1. The length of the CDR3 is 14 residues. The V and J ends lost 5 bases and 6 bases, in that order; junction bases with no gene match: 3. Germline CDR1 is MGHDK and CDR2 is SYGVNS. CDR3 protein: CASSRTGGGQPQHF. Written as DNA, the CDR3 is TGTGCCAGCAGTAGGACAGGGGGCGGTCAGCCCCAGCATTTT.

The chain has TRBV6-5 and TRBJ1-6; the D gene is possibly TRBD1 (6 bases). Per the germline V gene, CDR1 is MNHEY and CDR2 is SVGAGI. Trimming cost V 8 bases and J 7 bases, with 12 bases left between them. The CDR3 is 13 residues long. This chain's CDR3 is CASGYRDNSPLHF. The DNA of the CDR3 is TGTGCCAGCGGGTACAGGGACAATTCACCCCTCCACTTT.

The chain joins TRBV9 to TRBJ2-3, with D possibly TRBD2 on 6 matching bases. In germline, CDR1 is SGDLS, CDR2 YYNGEE. Trimming removed 4 bases at V and 2 bases at J, with 23 bases between. CDR3 size: 18 residues. The CDR3 nucleotides are TGTGCCAGCAGCCCTGGGACTGCCTCCTTTAGACTCACAGATACGCAGTATTTT. Translating it yields CASSPGTASFRLTDTQYF.

V gene TRBV5-1 combines with J gene TRBJ2-7; 8 bases agree with TRBD1. From germline, CDR1 is SGHRS and CDR2 YFSETQ. The CDR3 runs 13 residues. Losses at the gene ends were 4 bases for V and 2 bases for J; bases not matched to a gene: 2. CDR3 in DNA: TGCGCCAGCAGCGCGGACAGGGCCTACGAGCAGTACTTC. Translated, it gives CASSADRAYEQYF.

The V gene is TRBV27, the J gene TRBJ1-5, with 9 bases aligning to TRBD1. The CDR3 is made up of 16 amino acids. The V gene's germline CDR1 is MNHEY and CDR2 SMNVEV (reference sequence). The V segment lost 1 base and the J segment 7 bases; nucleotides outside the gene matches: 8. CDR3 region: CASSLFPGTGSQPQHF. CDR3 DNA sequence: TGTGCCAGCAGTTTATTCCCCGGGACAGGGAGCCAGCCCCAGCATTTT.

CDR3 nucleotides: TGTGCCAGCAGTGAAGGAGGGCCTAGCACAGATACGCAGTATTTT. This gives the protein CASSEGGPSTDTQYF. The V gene is TRBV2, the J gene TRBJ2-3, with D possibly TRBD2 on 5 matching bases. Per the germline V gene, CDR1 is SNHLY and CDR2 is FYNNEI. The CDR3 extends over 15 amino acids. V shed 1 base and J shed 0 bases, with 8 bases lying between them. The full variable domain, rest sourced from reference TRBV2 and TRBJ2-3, is EPEVTQTPSHQVTQMGQEVILRCVPISNHLYFYWYRQILGQKVEFLVSFYNNEISEKSEIFDDQFSVERPDGSNFTLKIRSTKLEDSAMYFCASSEGGPSTDTQYFGPGTRLTVL.

The rearrangement links TRBV27 to TRBJ1-4; TRBD1 matches 11 bases. CDR1 is MNHEY, CDR2 SMNVEV, per germline (reference sequence). V lost 5 bases to trimming and J lost 8 bases; unmatched junction nucleotides: 16. This CDR3 has 18 amino acids. CDR3: CASSRTGGAPKLGEKLFF. The CDR3 DNA reads TGTGCCAGCAGTCGGACAGGGGGCGCTCCGAAACTCGGGGAAAAACTGTTTTTT.

The chain carries TRBV6-5 and TRBJ2-3; the D gene is possibly TRBD2 (5 bases). Germline V CDR1 and CDR2: MNHEY, SVGAGI. CDR3 length: 16 amino acids. The germline V and J ends were trimmed by 0 bases and 2 bases, with 12 bases remaining between them. The CDR3 DNA follows: TGTGCCAGCAGTTACTCGACCTGGGAGTCCACAGATACGCAGTATTTT. It specifies CASSYSTWESTDTQYF.

The chain employs TRBV2 and TRBJ1-2; D not resolved. CDR1 SNHLY and CDR2 FYNNEI come from the germline V gene. There are 13 residues in the CDR3. V was cut by 1 base and J by 7 bases, with 10 bases left in between. CDR3 bases: TGTGCCAGCAGTGAAGTAAGAGGTTCTGGCTACACCTTC. This encodes CASSEVRGSGYTF.

The rearrangement links TRBV5-1 to TRBJ1-1; D perhaps matches TRBD1 (6 bases). The germline gives CDR1 SGHRS, CDR2 YFSETQ. CDR3 length: 15 amino acids. The ends were cut back, 4 bases at V and 6 bases at J, with 19 bases in the middle. CDR3 DNA sequence: TGCGCCAGCAGCCATCGGGGGGACATCGCCGCTGAAGCTTTCTTT. It encodes CASSHRGDIAAEAFF.

The chain employs TRBV19 and TRBJ2-1; 12 nucleotides match TRBD1. CDR3 size: 16 residues. With V trimmed by 6 bases and J by 7 bases, 10 bases remained unmatched. The V gene's germline CDR1 is LNHDA and CDR2 SQIVND (reference sequence). CDR3 protein: CASSIGTGGVGNEQFF. The DNA for the CDR3 is TGTGCCAGTAGCATCGGGACAGGGGGCGTGGGGAATGAGCAGTTCTTC. Full variable domain (remainder filled in from reference TRBV19 and TRBJ2-1): DGGITQSPKYLFRKEGQNVTLSCEQNLNHDAMYWYRQDPGQGLRLIYYSQIVNDFQKGDIAEGYSVSREKKESFPLTVTSAQKNPTAFYLCASSIGTGGVGNEQFFGPGTRLTVL.

The J gene is TRBJ1-1, the V gene TRBV11-2; D gene unclear. This CDR3 has 15 residues. Trimming shortened V by 5 bases and J by 3 bases, and 16 bases separated the two germline ends. Germline CDR1 and CDR2: SGHAT and FQNNGV. The chain's CDR3 is CASSPAYPADTEAFF. CDR3 coding DNA: TGTGCCAGCAGCCCTGCTTACCCGGCGGACACTGAAGCTTTCTTT.

This clone was detected a few times. This chain links TRBV12-5 with TRBJ1-1, with a weak D call TRBD1 (5 bases). The CDR3 length is 13 residues. Trimming stripped 6 bases from V and 6 bases from J, with 14 bases between. Germline V CDR1 and CDR2: LGHNT, FRNRAP. The CDR3: CASGATGVPEAFF. The CDR3 DNA follows: TGTGCTAGTGGCGCAACAGGAGTCCCTGAAGCTTTCTTT.

The chain combines TRBV30 with TRBJ2-7, with 9 bases that match TRBD1. J gave up 3 bases and V 7 bases, and 7 bases lay outside the gene matches. The CDR3 consists of 13 residues. Germline V gene sequence: CDR1 GTSNPN, CDR2 SVGIG (reference sequence). CDR3 sequence reads: CAYSRDRDYEQYF. The CDR3 DNA reads TGTGCCTACTCCCGGGACAGGGACTACGAGCAGTACTTC.

The rearrangement links TRBV9 to TRBJ1-2; 7 bases are shared with TRBD1. The length of the CDR3 is 14 residues. Germline V lookup: CDR1 SGDLS, CDR2 YYNGEE. V gave up 0 bases and J gave up 6 bases; unmatched junction bases: 5. The CDR3: CASSVAGGMDGYTF. The CDR3 DNA sequence: TGTGCCAGCAGCGTAGCAGGGGGGATGGATGGCTACACCTTC.

The genes are TRBV30 and TRBJ1-2; no firm D call. The V and J ends lost 4 bases and 1 base respectively, with 10 bases between them. Looked up from germline, CDR1 is GTSNPN and CDR2 is SVGIG (reference sequence). CDR3 length equals 13 residues. The CDR3: CAWTPEINYGYTF. CDR3 coding DNA: TGTGCCTGGACCCCCGAGATTAACTATGGCTACACCTTC.